The 27 T cell receptor beta chains listed next were all sequenced from one sample in a study of cytotoxic CD8 clonotypes in ibrutinib-treated CLL. Assay: immunoSEQ multiplex PCR; the TCRdb copy retains only in-frame clones and omits some. The table shows 50,000 to 65,000 clones, with approximately 54% occurring only once. The material was PBMCs, obtained after 12 months of ibrutinib treatment. These TCRs come from a human donor with chronic lymphocytic leukemia.

This chain uses TRBV6-5 with TRBJ1-4; the match to TRBD1 covers 9 bases. Losses at the gene ends were 6 bases for V and 7 bases for J; bases not matched to a gene: 9. CDR1 is MNHEY and CDR2 is SVGAGI in the germline V gene. The CDR3 consists of 15 residues. The DNA of the CDR3 is TGTGCCAGCAGAACAGGGGACAGGGCTGGTGAAAAACTGTTTTTT. Its protein product is CASRTGDRAGEKLFF.

Here the CDR3 DNA reads TGTGCCAGCAGTTATATTCTTCCCGGGGAGCTGTTTTTT. This encodes CASSYILPGELFF. The genes are TRBV6-5 and TRBJ2-2; D uncertain. The V gene's germline CDR1 is MNHEY and CDR2 SVGAGI. V lost 3 bases and J 6 bases, leaving 8 bases between the germline ends. This CDR3 has 13 residues.

The chain combines TRBV5-1 with TRBJ2-5; D might be TRBD2 (6 bases). The V and J ends lost 0 bases and 3 bases respectively, with 12 bases between them. The germline gives CDR1 SGHRS, CDR2 YFSETQ. This CDR3 contains 15 residues. CDR3 in amino acids: CASSLDLRGKETQYF. Written as DNA, the CDR3 is TGCGCCAGCAGCTTGGATCTGCGGGGAAAAGAGACCCAGTACTTC.

The V gene is TRBV6-5, the J gene TRBJ1-6; D not certain. CDR1 and CDR2 (germline): MNHEY, SVGAGI. V was pared by 6 bases and J by 7 bases, with 10 bases between. This CDR3 spans 13 amino acids. The DNA for the CDR3 is TGTGCCAGCAGGGACGGGCCCAATTCACCCCTCCACTTT. Translating gives CASRDGPNSPLHF.

The V and J genes are TRBV28 and TRBJ2-1; TRBD1 agrees at 9 bases. Germline CDR1 reads MDHEN; CDR2 reads SYDVKM. Germline trimming cut 3 bases from V and 8 bases from J; bases unmatched to any gene: 8. The CDR3 is 15 amino acids. This CDR3 is CASSFGGQGGHEQFF. CDR3 nucleotide sequence: TGTGCCAGCAGTTTCGGGGGACAGGGTGGCCATGAGCAGTTCTTC. Drawing the rest from reference TRBV28 and TRBJ2-1, the complete variable domain is DVKVTQSSRYLVKRTGEKVFLECVQDMDHENMFWYRQDPGLGLRLIYFSYDVKMKEKGDIPEGYSVSREKKERFSLILESASTNQTSMYLCASSFGGQGGHEQFFGPGTRLTVL.

This chain joins TRBV6-5 and TRBJ1-1; D is unclear. This CDR3 spans 13 amino acids. With 0 bases removed from V and 3 bases from J, the gap between germline ends came to 5 bases. Germline values: CDR1 MNHEY, CDR2 SVGAGI. CDR3 bases: TGTGCCAGCAGTTACTCGAGAGACACTGAAGCTTTCTTT. This sequence encodes CASSYSRDTEAFF.

This clone came up many times. The V gene is TRBV5-4, the J gene TRBJ1-2, with 8 bases aligning to TRBD1. Germline V gene sequence: CDR1 SGHNT, CDR2 YYREEE (reference sequence). The V gene end was trimmed by 4 bases and the J gene end by 5 bases; junction bases not matched to a gene: 10. The CDR3 is 15 amino acids. This chain's CDR3 is CASSPQGAAGYGYTF. The CDR3 coding sequence is TGTGCCAGCAGCCCCCAGGGGGCCGCTGGGTATGGCTACACCTTC.

The CDR3 loop is CASSPTTGFNWNEKLFF. CDR3 sequence (DNA): TGCGCCAGCAGCCCCACAACAGGTTTTAACTGGAATGAAAAACTGTTTTTT. The chain recombines TRBV5-1 with TRBJ1-4; TRBD1 might be the D (5 bases). The CDR3 is 17 residues long. V lost 4 bases and J lost 5, with 21 bases in between. CDR1 and CDR2 (germline): SGHRS, YFSETQ.

This clone has more than one count but fewer than ten. The rearrangement uses TRBV5-1 and TRBJ2-5; D possibly corresponds to TRBD1 (6 bases). The CDR3 contains 15 residues. CDR1 and CDR2 (germline): SGHRS, YFSETQ. V lost 3 bases, J lost 1 base, and 13 bases lay in between. The DNA for the CDR3 is TGCGCCAGCAGCTCCGGACAGAGGATCCAAGAGACCCAGTACTTC. Translating it yields CASSSGQRIQETQYF.

J is TRBJ2-6 and V is TRBV18; perhaps TRBD1 as D (6 bases). In germline, CDR1 is KGHSH, CDR2 LQKENI. The CDR3 sequence is 17 residues long. The V gene lost 4 bases and the J gene lost 0 bases, with 13 bases spanning the gap. CDR3 DNA sequence: TGTGCCAGCTCACTACAGGGTGGGCTCTCTGGGGCCAACGTCCTGACTTTC. It specifies CASSLQGGLSGANVLTF. Full variable domain (outside the CDR3, taken from reference TRBV18 and TRBJ2-6): NAGVMQNPRHLVRRRGQEARLRCSPMKGHSHVYWYRQLPEEGLKFMVYLQKENIIDESGMPKERFSAEFPKEGPSILRIQQVVRGDSAAYFCASSLQGGLSGANVLTFGAGSRLTVL.

This clone was seen more than once but under ten times. V usage is TRBV5-1 and J usage is TRBJ1-3; no firm D call. The CDR3 has 14 amino acids. The V gene lost 5 bases and the J gene lost 0 bases, with 9 bases spanning the gap. Germline CDR1 SGHRS, CDR2 YFSETQ. The CDR3 DNA sequence: TGCGCCAGCAGGGTTTTCGGCTCTGGAAACACCATATATTTT. Its translation: CASRVFGSGNTIYF.

The genes are TRBV6-1 and TRBJ1-3; no clear D. Germline V gene sequence: CDR1 MNHNS, CDR2 SASEGT. The CDR3 has 16 residues. V dropped 2 bases and J dropped 2 bases, with 13 bases sitting between them. The chain's CDR3 is CASSEFGVATGNTIYF. In DNA, the CDR3 is TGTGCCAGCAGTGAATTTGGGGTGGCGACTGGAAACACCATATATTTT.

The gene calls are TRBV4-1 and TRBJ2-7; D is ambiguous. Germline V gene sequence: CDR1 MGHRA, CDR2 YSYEKL. The CDR3 covers 14 residues. V shed 1 base and J shed 4 bases, with 11 bases lying between them. The CDR3 spells CASSQVWANYEQYV. Written as DNA, the CDR3 is TGCGCCAGCAGCCAAGTTTGGGCTAATTACGAGCAGTACGTC.

This clone was seen at least ten times. The chain recombines TRBV7-6 with TRBJ2-1; 7 bases fit TRBD1. V shed 6 bases and J 3 bases; nucleotides not matched to a gene: 8. Germline assignment: CDR1 SGHVS and CDR2 FNYEAQ. This CDR3 comprises 15 residues. The DNA of the CDR3 is TGTGCCAGCAGGAGCGACAGGGATCTCTACAATGAGCAGTTCTTC. It yields the protein CASRSDRDLYNEQFF.

In its sample, this clone was seen once. This rearrangement joins TRBV7-8 to TRBJ2-1; no reliable D call. There are 12 residues in the CDR3. V was trimmed by 5 bases and J by 7 bases, leaving 9 bases between them. The germline V gene encodes CDR1 SGHVS and CDR2 FQNEAQ. As DNA, the CDR3 is TGTGCCAGCAGCCTTAGTAGGAATGAGCAGTTCTTC. The encoded protein is CASSLSRNEQFF. The full variable domain, rest sourced from reference TRBV7-8 and TRBJ2-1, is GAGVSQSPRYKVAKRGQDVALRCDPISGHVSLFWYQQALGQGPEFLTYFQNEAQLDKSGLPSDRFFAERPEGSVSTLKIQRTQQEDSAVYLCASSLSRNEQFFGPGTRLTVL.

This clone showed up just once. The genes are TRBV25-1 and TRBJ1-2; D remains ambiguous. The CDR3 is 14 residues long. V was cut by 4 bases and J by 1 base, with 10 bases left in between. Germline CDR1 and CDR2: MGHDK and SYGVNS. The CDR3 DNA sequence: TGTGCCAGCAGTGGTCTACAGAGTAACTATGGCTACACCTTC. Translated, it gives CASSGLQSNYGYTF.

The V and J genes are TRBV4-1 and TRBJ1-6; D not certain. V lost 3 bases to trimming and J lost 7 bases, with 25 bases between them. Germline lookup yields CDR1 MGHRA and CDR2 YSYEKL. CDR3 size: 19 residues. CDR3 coding DNA: TGCGCCAGCAGCCACCCTAAATTCACCCATGGGGTGGAGAATTCACCCCTCCACTTT. Translated, it gives CASSHPKFTHGVENSPLHF.

The rearrangement joins TRBV9 to TRBJ1-2; 8 nucleotides match TRBD1. Trimming removed 2 bases from V and 8 bases from J; junction bases left unmatched: 8. This CDR3 comprises 14 residues. Germline V gene lookup returns CDR1 SGDLS and CDR2 YYNGEE. CDR3 region: CASSVEQGAGGYTF. The CDR3 DNA sequence: TGTGCCAGCAGCGTCGAGCAGGGGGCTGGCGGCTACACCTTC. Together with reference TRBV9 and TRBJ1-2, the CDR3 gives the full variable domain: DSGVTQTPKHLITATGQRVTLRCSPRSGDLSVYWYQQSLDQGLQFLIQYYNGEERAKGNILERFSAQQFPDLHSELNLSSLELGDSALYFCASSVEQGAGGYTFGSGTRLTVV.

The gene calls are TRBV28 and TRBJ2-1, with 8 bases that match TRBD2. The CDR3 is 16 amino acids. CDR1 and CDR2 from the germline V gene are MDHEN and SYDVKM. V shed 1 base, J shed 5 bases, and the junction held 7 bases outside the gene matches. The CDR3 here is CASSLFKTSVDNEQFF. The CDR3 DNA reads TGTGCCAGCAGTTTATTCAAGACTAGCGTCGACAATGAGCAGTTCTTC.

This chain connects TRBV15 to TRBJ2-7; the D gene could be TRBD1 or TRBD2 (5 bases each). Trimming removed 0 bases at V and 0 bases at J, with 15 bases between. This CDR3 is 17 amino acids long. CDR1 is LNHNV, CDR2 YYDKDF, per germline (reference sequence). The DNA of the CDR3 is TGTGCCACCAGCAGAGAGGCCGGGGCCCTGAGCTCCTACGAGCAGTACTTC. Protein: CATSREAGALSSYEQYF.

In this sample, this clone turned up a few times. This chain joins TRBV2 and TRBJ2-2, with TRBD2 identical over 7 bases. V was pared by 10 bases and J by 5 bases, with 10 bases of the junction left unmatched. The CDR3 runs to 14 residues. Per the germline V gene, CDR1 is SNHLY and CDR2 is FYNNEI. In DNA, the CDR3 is TGTGCCACGAAAGGGAGGGGAGGTACCGGGGAGCTGTTTTTT. It translates to CATKGRGGTGELFF.

V usage is TRBV19 and J usage is TRBJ1-5; 7 bases agree with TRBD1. CDR3 length equals 15 residues. Germline CDR1 reads LNHDA; CDR2 reads SQIVND (reference sequence). Trimming at V came to 1 base and at J to 4 bases, leaving 4 bases not matched to a gene. The CDR3 spells CASSIVGQVNQPQHF. The CDR3 coding sequence is TGTGCCAGTAGTATAGTAGGACAGGTAAATCAGCCCCAGCATTTT.

The chain recombines TRBV19 with TRBJ1-1; no clear D. The germline V and J ends were trimmed by 2 bases and 3 bases, with 7 bases remaining between them. The CDR3 totals 13 residues. Per germline, CDR1 LNHDA and CDR2 SQIVND (reference sequence). Written as DNA, the CDR3 is TGTGCCAGTAGTATACGGGCAGACACTGAAGCTTTCTTT. Translation gives CASSIRADTEAFF. Together with reference TRBV19 and TRBJ1-1, the CDR3 gives the full variable domain: DGGITQSPKYLFRKEGQNVTLSCEQNLNHDAMYWYRQDPGQGLRLIYYSQIVNDFQKGDIAEGYSVSREKKESFPLTVTSAQKNPTAFYLCASSIRADTEAFFGQGTRLTVV.

The chain employs TRBV4-1 and TRBJ1-4, with D tentatively TRBD1 (5 bases). From germline, CDR1 is MGHRA and CDR2 YSYEKL. The CDR3 has 15 residues. V was shortened by 3 bases and J by 3 bases, with 11 bases between the two germline ends. The chain's CDR3 is CASSQDKRPNEKLFF. DNA of the CDR3: TGCGCCAGCAGCCAGGACAAGCGACCTAATGAAAAACTGTTTTTT.

The J gene is TRBJ1-3, the V gene TRBV5-1, with D unresolved. Deletions cut 0 bases from V and 2 bases from J, with 6 bases between. Per the germline V gene, CDR1 is SGHRS and CDR2 is YFSETQ. The CDR3 covers 14 residues. CDR3 loop: CASSLGPPGNTIYF. The CDR3 bases are TGCGCCAGCAGCTTGGGCCCCCCTGGAAACACCATATATTTT. The entire variable domain, with the rest obtained from reference TRBV5-1 and TRBJ1-3, is as follows: KAGVTQTPRYLIKTRGQQVTLSCSPISGHRSVSWYQQTPGQGLQFLFEYFSETQRNKGNFPGRFSGRQFSNSRSEMNVSTLELGDSALYLCASSLGPPGNTIYFGEGSWLTVV.

The chain has TRBV4-1 and TRBJ2-3, with D perhaps matching TRBD1 or TRBD2 (5 bases each). Germline CDR1 is MGHRA and CDR2 is YSYEKL. Deletions cut 1 base from V and 6 bases from J, with 17 bases between. The CDR3 covers 16 residues. The CDR3 here is CASSQAWETGRDTQYF. CDR3 DNA sequence: TGCGCCAGCAGCCAAGCCTGGGAGACGGGACGGGATACGCAGTATTTT.

This clone was recorded at least ten times. The V and J genes are TRBV7-9 and TRBJ2-2; 9 bases match TRBD1. The CDR3 sequence is 16 residues long. The ends lost 5 bases at V and 0 bases at J; junction bases unmatched: 4. Germline lookup yields CDR1 SEHNR and CDR2 FQNEAQ (reference sequence). In nucleotides, the CDR3 is TGTGCCAGCAGCCACCGGGACAGGGCGAACACCGGGGAGCTGTTTTTT. Translating gives CASSHRDRANTGELFF.